This T cell receptor beta chain is from a study of early T cells in non-severe SARS-CoV-2 infection. This clonotype was observed many times. MiXCR, applied by TCRdb to the 5' RACE reads, yields one record per CDR3 protein. The sample shows tens of thousands of distinct CDR3 sequences, about 4% of them seen only once. The sequence came from an adult who was a healthcare worker with PCR-confirmed SARS-CoV-2 infection or an uninfected control (not recorded which). Sequenced material: whole blood.

Written as DNA, the CDR3 is TGTGCCAGCAGTCCACGACAGGCTCAAGAGACCCAGTACTTC. It translates to CASSPRQAQETQYF. The V call is TRBV28, the J call TRBJ2-5; D might be TRBD1 (6 bases). Germline V gives CDR1 MDHEN, CDR2 SYDVKM. The CDR3 length is 14 residues. Trimming stripped 5 bases from V and 2 bases from J, with 12 bases between.